Sequencing of this T cell receptor beta chain was carried out in a study of blood T cell dynamics during melanoma immunotherapy. Study overall: Patients with metastatic melanoma got pembrolizumab or nivolumab-ipilimumab as first-line care.

Produced via immunoSEQ multiplex PCR; TCRdb's table is partial and in-frame only. The table includes about 7,600 clones, more than 70% detected once. This sample's time point: week 3, after first cycle of checkpoint inhibitor. The CDR3 consists of 14 residues. Germline CDR1 and CDR2: SNHLY and FYNNEI. Trimming cost V 3 bases and J 5 bases; bases outside gene matches: 7. The sample was blood, taken from a patient treated with checkpoint blockade. The source of this sequence is a human donor with melanoma. The chain couples TRBV2 to TRBJ2-7; TRBD1 agrees at 7 bases. DNA of the CDR3: TGTGCCAGCAGTGACTCCGGGACAGCTAACGAGCAGTACTTC. This translates into CASSDSGTANEQYF.